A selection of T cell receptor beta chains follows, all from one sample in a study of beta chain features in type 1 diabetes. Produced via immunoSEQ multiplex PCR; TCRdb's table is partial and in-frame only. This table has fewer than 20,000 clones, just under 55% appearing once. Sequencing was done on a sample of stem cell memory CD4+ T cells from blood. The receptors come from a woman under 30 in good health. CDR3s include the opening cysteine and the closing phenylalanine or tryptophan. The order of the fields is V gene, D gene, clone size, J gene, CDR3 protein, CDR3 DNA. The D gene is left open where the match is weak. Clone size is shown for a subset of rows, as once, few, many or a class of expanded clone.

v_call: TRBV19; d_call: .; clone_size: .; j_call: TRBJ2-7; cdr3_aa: CASSGLTVERQYF; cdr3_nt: TGTGCCAGCTCGGGACTTACCGTTGAACGGCAGTACTTC
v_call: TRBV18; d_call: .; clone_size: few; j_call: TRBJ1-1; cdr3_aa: CASSPNRGDFEAFF; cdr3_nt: TGTGCCAGCTCACCCAACCGGGGAGATTTTGAAGCTTTCTTT
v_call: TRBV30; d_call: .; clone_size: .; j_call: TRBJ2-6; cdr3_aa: CALMRQGLAGANVLTF; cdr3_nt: TGTGCCCTGATGAGGCAGGGGCTAGCAGGGGCCAACGTCCTGACTTTC
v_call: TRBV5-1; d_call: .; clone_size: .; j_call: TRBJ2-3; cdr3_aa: CASSLVGGAHPDTQYF; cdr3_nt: TGCGCCAGCAGCTTGGTTGGCGGTGCCCACCCAGATACGCAGTATTTT
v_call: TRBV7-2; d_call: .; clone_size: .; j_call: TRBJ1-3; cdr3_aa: CASSLAAVRSPGNTIYF; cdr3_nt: TGTGCCAGCAGCTTAGCCGCGGTACGAAGCCCTGGAAACACCATATATTTT
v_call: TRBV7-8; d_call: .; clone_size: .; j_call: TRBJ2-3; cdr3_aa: CASSLVTYTDTQYF; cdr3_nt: TGTGCCAGCAGCTTAGTAACTTACACAGATACGCAGTATTTT
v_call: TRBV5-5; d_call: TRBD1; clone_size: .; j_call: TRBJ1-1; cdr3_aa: CASSAGTDYMNTEAFF; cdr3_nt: TGTGCCAGCAGCGCCGGGACAGACTACATGAACACTGAAGCTTTCTTT
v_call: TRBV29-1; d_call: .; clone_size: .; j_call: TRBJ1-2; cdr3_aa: CSARGGPLATNYGYTF; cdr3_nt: TGCAGCGCGAGAGGAGGACCGTTGGCAACTAACTATGGCTACACCTTC
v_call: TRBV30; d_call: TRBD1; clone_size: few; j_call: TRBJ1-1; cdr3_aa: CAWTGTATTEAFF; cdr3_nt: TGTGCCTGGACCGGGACAGCAACCACTGAAGCTTTCTTT
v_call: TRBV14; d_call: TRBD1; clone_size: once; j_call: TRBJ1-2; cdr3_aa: CASSLPGTGGRSYGYTF; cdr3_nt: TGTGCCAGCAGCCTTCCTGGGACAGGGGGTAGAAGCTATGGCTACACCTTC
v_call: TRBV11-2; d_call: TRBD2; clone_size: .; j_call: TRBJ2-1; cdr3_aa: CASSPPLAGGHNEQFF; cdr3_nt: TGTGCCAGCAGCCCCCCACTCGCGGGGGGGCACAATGAGCAGTTCTTC
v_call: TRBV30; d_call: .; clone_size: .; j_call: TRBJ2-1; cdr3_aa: CAWSVPLGAGHNEQLF; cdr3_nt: TGTGCCTGGAGTGTACCCTTAGGTGCGGGGCACAATGAGCAGCTCTTC
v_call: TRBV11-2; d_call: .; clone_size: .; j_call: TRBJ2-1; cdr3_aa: CASSPADEQFF; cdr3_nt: TGTGCCAGCAGCCCCGCGGATGAGCAGTTCTTC
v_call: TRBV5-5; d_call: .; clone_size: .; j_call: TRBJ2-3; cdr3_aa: CASSLSGGFSTDTQYF; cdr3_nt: TGTGCCAGCAGCTTGTCGGGCGGGTTTAGCACAGATACGCAGTATTTT
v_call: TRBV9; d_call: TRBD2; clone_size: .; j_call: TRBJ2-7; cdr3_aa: CASSPGGTLFYEQYF; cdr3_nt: TGTGCCAGCAGCCCCGGGGGGACCCTCTTCTACGAGCAGTACTTC
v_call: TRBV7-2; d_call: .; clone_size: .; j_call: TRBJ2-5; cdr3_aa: CASSLSQQETQYF; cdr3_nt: TGTGCCAGCAGCTTGTCGCAGCAAGAGACCCAGTACTTC
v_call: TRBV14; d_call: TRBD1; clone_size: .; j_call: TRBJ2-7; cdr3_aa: CASSQDIGTVGEQYF; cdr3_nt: TGTGCCAGCAGCCAAGATATAGGGACAGTCGGGGAGCAGTACTTC
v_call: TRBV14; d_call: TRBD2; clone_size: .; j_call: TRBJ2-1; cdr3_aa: CASRGSSGATWGEQFF; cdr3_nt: TGTGCCAGCCGTGGGAGTAGCGGGGCCACCTGGGGTGAGCAGTTCTTC
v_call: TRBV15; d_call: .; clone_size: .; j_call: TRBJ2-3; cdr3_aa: CATSREAGLSTDTQYF; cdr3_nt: TGTGCCACCAGCAGAGAGGCCGGACTAAGCACAGATACGCAGTATTTT
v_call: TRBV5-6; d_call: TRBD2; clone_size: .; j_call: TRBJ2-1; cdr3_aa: CASSLLGLASYNEQFF; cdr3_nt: TGTGCCAGCAGCTTACTGGGACTAGCCTCCTACAATGAGCAGTTCTTC
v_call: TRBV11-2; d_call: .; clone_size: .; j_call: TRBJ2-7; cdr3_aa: CASSLGTRTLYEQYF; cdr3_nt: TGTGCCAGCAGCTTAGGGACCAGGACACTCTACGAGCAGTACTTC
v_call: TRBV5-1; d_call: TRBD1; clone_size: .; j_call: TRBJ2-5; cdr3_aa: CASSLAGGEETQYF; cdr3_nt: TGCGCCAGCAGCTTGGCAGGGGGCGAGGAGACCCAGTACTTC
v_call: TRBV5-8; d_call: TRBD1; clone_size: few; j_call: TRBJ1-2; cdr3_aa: CASSSLRMTGTNYGYTF; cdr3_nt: TGTGCCAGCAGCTCCCTTCGCATGACAGGGACCAACTATGGCTACACCTTC
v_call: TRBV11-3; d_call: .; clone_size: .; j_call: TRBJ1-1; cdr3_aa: CASSFDRHTEAFF; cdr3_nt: TGTGCCAGCAGCTTCGACAGACACACTGAAGCTTTCTTT
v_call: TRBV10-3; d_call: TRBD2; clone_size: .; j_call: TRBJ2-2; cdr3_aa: CAISDPLAGVNTGELFF; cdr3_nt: TGTGCCATCAGTGATCCCCTGGCGGGAGTAAACACCGGGGAGCTGTTTTTT
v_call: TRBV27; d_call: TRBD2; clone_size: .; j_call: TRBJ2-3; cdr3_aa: CASSIRLAGPTDTQYF; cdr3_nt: TGTGCCAGCAGTATTAGACTAGCGGGCCCCACAGATACGCAGTATTTT
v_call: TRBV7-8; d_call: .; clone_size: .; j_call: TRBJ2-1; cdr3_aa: CASSLRGGSSYNEQFF; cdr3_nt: TGTGCCAGCAGCTTAAGAGGAGGGAGCTCCTACAATGAGCAGTTCTTC
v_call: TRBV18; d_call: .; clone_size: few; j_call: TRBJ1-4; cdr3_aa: CASSPGQREKLFF; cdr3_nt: TGTGCCAGCTCACCCGGACAGCGAGAAAAACTGTTTTTT
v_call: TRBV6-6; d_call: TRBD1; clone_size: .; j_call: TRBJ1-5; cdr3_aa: CASSLDRDAPQHF; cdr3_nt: TGTGCCAGCAGCCTGGACAGGGATGCGCCCCAGCATTTT
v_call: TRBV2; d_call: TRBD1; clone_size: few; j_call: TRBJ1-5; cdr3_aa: CASSEAGQGANNQPQHF; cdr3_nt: TGTGCCAGCAGTGAAGCAGGCCAGGGGGCGAACAATCAGCCCCAGCATTTT
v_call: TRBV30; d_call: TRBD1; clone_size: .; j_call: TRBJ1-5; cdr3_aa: CAWSVLGGAGTQHF; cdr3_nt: TGTGCCTGGAGTGTACTAGGGGGCGCTGGCACCCAGCATTTT
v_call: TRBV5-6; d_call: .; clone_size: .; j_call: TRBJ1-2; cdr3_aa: CASSLTGSWSYTF; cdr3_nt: TGTGCCAGCAGCTTGACGGGATCCTGGAGCTACACCTTC
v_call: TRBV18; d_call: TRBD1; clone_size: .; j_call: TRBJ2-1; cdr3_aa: CASSPGTGDEQFF; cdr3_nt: TGTGCCAGCTCACCAGGGACAGGGGATGAGCAGTTCTTC
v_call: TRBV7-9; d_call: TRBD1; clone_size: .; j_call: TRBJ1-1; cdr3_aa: CASRLDRARYSEAFF; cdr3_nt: TGTGCCAGCAGACTAGACAGGGCCCGGTATTCTGAAGCTTTCTTT
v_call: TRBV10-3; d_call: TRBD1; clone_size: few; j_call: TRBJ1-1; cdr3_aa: CATPGQGDTEAFF; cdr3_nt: TGTGCCACCCCGGGACAGGGAGATACTGAAGCTTTCTTT
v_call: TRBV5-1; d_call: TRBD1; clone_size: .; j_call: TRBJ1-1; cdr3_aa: CASSLEGTGDTSGAFF; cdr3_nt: TGCGCCAGCAGCTTGGAGGGGACAGGGGATACTTCCGGGGCTTTCTTT
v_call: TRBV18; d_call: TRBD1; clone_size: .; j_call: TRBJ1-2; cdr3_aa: CASSPGQSNYGYTF; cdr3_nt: TGTGCCAGCTCACCGGGACAGAGTAACTATGGCTACACCTTC
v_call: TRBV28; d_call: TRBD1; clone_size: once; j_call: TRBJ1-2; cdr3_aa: CASSRQGRPNYGYTF; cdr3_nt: TGTGCCAGCAGCCGACAGGGGAGACCTAACTATGGCTACACCTTC
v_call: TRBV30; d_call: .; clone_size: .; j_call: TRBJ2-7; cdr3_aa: CAWGRVGAGEQYF; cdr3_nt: TGTGCCTGGGGAAGGGTGGGGGCAGGGGAGCAGTACTTC
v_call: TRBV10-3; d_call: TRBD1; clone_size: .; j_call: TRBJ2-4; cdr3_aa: CAISESTRGQRDIQYF; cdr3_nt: TGTGCCATCAGTGAGTCGACTCGGGGACAGAGGGACATTCAGTACTTC
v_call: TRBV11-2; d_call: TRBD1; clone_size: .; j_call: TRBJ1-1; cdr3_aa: CASSSLTGRDTEAFF; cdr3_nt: TGTGCCAGCAGCTCTCTGACAGGGCGGGACACTGAAGCTTTCTTT
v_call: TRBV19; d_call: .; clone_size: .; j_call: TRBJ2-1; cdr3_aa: CASRAGPRSYNEQFF; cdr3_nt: TGTGCCAGTAGGGCGGGACCCCGCTCCTACAATGAGCAGTTCTTC
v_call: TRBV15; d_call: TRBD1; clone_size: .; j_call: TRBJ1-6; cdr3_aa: CATSRDKTGGLRNSPLHF; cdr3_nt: TGTGCCACCAGCAGAGATAAGACAGGGGGCCTGCGAAATTCACCCCTCCACTTT
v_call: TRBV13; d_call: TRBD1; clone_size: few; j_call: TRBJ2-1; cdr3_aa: CASSPPGQGYNEQFF; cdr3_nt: TGTGCCAGCAGCCCGCCGGGACAGGGCTACAATGAGCAGTTCTTC
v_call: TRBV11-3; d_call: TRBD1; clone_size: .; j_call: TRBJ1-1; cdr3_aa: CASSPADRDSEAFF; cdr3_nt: TGTGCCAGCAGCCCGGCGGACAGGGACAGTGAAGCTTTCTTT
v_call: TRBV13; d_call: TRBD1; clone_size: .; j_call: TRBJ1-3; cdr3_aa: CASSRDSLTGNTIYF; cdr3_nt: TGTGCCAGCAGCCGGGACAGCCTCACTGGAAACACCATATATTTT
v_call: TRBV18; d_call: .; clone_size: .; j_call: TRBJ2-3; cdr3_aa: CASSPIRGASTDTQYF; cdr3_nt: TGTGCCAGCTCCCCAATCAGGGGTGCTAGCACAGATACGCAGTATTTT
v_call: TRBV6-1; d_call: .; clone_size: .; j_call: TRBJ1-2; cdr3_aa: CASSEGVGRNDGYTF; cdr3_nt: TGTGCCAGCAGTGAAGGGGTTGGCAGGAATGATGGCTACACCTTC
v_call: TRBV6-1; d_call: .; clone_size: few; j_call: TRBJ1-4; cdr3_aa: CASSAYRATNEKLFF; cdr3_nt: TGTGCCAGCAGTGCCTACAGGGCGACTAATGAAAAACTGTTTTTT
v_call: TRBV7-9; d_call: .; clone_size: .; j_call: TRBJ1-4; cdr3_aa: CASSLSDRLGEKLFF; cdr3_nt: TGTGCCAGCAGCTTATCCGACAGGTTGGGCGAAAAACTGTTTTTT
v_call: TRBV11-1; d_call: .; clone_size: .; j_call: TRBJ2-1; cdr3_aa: CASAYRDSYNEQFF; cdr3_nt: TGTGCCAGCGCCTACAGGGACTCCTACAATGAGCAGTTCTTC
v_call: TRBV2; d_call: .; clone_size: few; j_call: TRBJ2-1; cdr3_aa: CASVARGHEQFF; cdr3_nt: TGTGCCAGCGTGGCCAGGGGTCATGAGCAGTTCTTC
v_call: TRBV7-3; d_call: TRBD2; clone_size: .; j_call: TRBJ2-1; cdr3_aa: CASSLAGGYEQFF; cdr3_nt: TGTGCCAGCAGCTTAGCGGGGGGGTATGAGCAGTTCTTC
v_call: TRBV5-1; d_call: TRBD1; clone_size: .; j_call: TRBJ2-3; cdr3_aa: CASSLQGASSTDTQYF; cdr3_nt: TGCGCCAGCAGCTTACAGGGGGCGAGTAGCACAGATACGCAGTATTTT
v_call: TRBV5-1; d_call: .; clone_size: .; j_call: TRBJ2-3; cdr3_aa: CASSLEHLTDTQYF; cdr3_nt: TGCGCCAGCAGCTTGGAACATCTCACAGATACGCAGTATTTT